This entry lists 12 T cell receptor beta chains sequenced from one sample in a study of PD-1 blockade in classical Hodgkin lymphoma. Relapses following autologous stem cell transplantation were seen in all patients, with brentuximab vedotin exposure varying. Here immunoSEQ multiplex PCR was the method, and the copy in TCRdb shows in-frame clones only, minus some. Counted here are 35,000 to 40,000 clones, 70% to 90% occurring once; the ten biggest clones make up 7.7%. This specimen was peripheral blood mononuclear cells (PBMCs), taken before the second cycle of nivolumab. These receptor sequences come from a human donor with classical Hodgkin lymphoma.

This CDR3 is CASSHALGTAANYGYTF. CDR3 coding DNA: TGTGCCAGCAGCCACGCCCTGGGGACAGCCGCTAACTATGGCTACACCTTC. The rearrangement uses TRBV4-2 and TRBJ1-2; the match to TRBD1 covers 7 bases. Germline CDR1 is LGHNA and CDR2 is YNFKEQ. The CDR3 is made up of 17 amino acids. V was pared by 3 bases and J by 0 bases, with 10 bases of the junction left unmatched.

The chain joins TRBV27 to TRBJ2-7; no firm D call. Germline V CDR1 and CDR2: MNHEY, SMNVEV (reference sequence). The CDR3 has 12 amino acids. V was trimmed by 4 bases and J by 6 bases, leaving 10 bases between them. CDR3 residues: CASSSPNLEQYF. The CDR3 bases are TGTGCCAGCAGTTCCCCTAACCTCGAGCAGTACTTC.

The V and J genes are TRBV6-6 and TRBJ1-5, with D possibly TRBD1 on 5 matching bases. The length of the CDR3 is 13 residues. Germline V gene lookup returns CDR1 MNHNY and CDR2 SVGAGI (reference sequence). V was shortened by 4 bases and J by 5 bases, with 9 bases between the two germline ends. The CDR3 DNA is TGTGCCAGCAGTTCAGTAGGGGATCAGCCCCAGCATTTT. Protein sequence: CASSSVGDQPQHF.

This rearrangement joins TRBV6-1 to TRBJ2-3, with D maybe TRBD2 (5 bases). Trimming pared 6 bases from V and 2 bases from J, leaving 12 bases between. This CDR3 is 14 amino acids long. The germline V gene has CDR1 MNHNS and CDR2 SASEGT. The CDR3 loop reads CASSPRVATDTQYF. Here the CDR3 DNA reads TGTGCCAGCAGCCCGAGGGTTGCCACAGATACGCAGTATTTT.

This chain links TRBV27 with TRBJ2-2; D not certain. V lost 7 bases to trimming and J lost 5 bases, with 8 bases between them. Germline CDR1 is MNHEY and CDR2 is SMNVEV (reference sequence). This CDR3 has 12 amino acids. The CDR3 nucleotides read TGTGCCAGCACTTCACTAACCGGGGAGCTGTTTTTT. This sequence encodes CASTSLTGELFF.

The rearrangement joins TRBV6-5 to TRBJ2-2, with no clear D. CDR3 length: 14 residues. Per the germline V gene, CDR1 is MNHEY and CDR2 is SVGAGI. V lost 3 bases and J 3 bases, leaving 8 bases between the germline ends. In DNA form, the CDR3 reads TGTGCCAGCAGTTATCAACGAGACACCGGGGAGCTGTTTTTT. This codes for CASSYQRDTGELFF.

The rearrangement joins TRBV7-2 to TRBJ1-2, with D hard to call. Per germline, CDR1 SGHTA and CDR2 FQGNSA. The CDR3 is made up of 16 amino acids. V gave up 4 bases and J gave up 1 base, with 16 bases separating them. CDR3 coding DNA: TGTGCCAGCAGCTCACGGGCGGGCGGCCTTAACTATGGCTACACCTTC. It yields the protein CASSSRAGGLNYGYTF.

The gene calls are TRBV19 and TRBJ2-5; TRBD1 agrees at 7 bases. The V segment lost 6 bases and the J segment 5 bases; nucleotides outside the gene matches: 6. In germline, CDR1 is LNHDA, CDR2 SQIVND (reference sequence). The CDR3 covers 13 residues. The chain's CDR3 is CASRPGQYETQYF. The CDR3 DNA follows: TGTGCCAGTAGACCGGGACAGTATGAGACCCAGTACTTC.

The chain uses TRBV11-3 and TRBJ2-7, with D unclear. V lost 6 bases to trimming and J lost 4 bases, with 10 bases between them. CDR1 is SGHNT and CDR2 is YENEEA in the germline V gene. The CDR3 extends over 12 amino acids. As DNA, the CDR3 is TGTGCCAGCAGGTCCGCGCCTTACGAGCAGTACTTC. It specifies CASRSAPYEQYF.

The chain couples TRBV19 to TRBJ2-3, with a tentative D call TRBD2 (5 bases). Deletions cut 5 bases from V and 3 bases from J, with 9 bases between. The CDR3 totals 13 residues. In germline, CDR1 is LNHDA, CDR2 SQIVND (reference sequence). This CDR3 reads CASSYSETDTQYF. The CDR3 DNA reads TGTGCCAGTAGTTATAGCGAAACAGATACGCAGTATTTT.

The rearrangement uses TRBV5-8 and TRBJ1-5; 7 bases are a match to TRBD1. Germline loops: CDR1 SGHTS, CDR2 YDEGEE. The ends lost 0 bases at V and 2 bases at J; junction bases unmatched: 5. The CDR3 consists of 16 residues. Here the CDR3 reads CASSLDRGRGNQPQHF. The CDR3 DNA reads TGTGCCAGCAGCTTGGACAGGGGAAGGGGCAATCAGCCCCAGCATTTT.

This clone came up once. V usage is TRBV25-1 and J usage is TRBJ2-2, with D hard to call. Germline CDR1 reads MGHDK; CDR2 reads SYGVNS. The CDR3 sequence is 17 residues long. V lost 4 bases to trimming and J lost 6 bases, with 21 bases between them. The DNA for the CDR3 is TGTGCCAGCAGTGGCGAAAGTCGTCCAATCTCCCCCGGGGAGCTGTTTTTT. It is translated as CASSGESRPISPGELFF.